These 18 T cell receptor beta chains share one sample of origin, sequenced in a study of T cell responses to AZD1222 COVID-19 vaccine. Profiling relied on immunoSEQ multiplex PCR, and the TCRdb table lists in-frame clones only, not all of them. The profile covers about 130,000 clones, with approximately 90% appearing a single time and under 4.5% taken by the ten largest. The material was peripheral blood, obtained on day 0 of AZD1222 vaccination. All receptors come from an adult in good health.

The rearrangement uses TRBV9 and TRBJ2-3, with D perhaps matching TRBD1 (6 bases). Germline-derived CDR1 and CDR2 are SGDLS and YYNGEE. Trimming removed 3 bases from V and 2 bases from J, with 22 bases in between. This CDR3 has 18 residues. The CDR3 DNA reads TGTGCCAGCAGCGATACGAGGGAGACAGGACGGGACACAGATACGCAGTATTTT. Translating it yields CASSDTRETGRDTDTQYF.

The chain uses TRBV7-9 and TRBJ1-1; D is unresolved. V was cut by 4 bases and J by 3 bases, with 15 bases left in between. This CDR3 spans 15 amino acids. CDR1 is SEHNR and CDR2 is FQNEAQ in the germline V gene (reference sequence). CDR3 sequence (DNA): TGTGCCAGCAGCTCGACCAAGGACGGCCACACTGAAGCTTTCTTT. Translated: CASSSTKDGHTEAFF.

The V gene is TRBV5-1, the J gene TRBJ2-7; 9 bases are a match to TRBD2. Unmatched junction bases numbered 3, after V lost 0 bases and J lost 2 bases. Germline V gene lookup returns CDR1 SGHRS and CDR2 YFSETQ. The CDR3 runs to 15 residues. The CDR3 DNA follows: TGCGCCAGCAGCTTGGAAGGGACTAGCACCTACGAGCAGTACTTC. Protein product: CASSLEGTSTYEQYF.

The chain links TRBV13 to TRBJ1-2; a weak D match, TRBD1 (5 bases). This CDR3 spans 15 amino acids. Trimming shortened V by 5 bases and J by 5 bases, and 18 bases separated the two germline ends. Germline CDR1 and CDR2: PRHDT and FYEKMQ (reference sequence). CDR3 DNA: TGTGCCAGCAGCCACAACCCGACAGAATCTTATGGCTACACCTTC. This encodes CASSHNPTESYGYTF.

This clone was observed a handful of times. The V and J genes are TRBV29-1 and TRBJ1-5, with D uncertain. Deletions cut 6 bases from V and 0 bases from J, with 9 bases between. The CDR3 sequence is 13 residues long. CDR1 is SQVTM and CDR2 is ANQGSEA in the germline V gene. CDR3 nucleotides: TGCAGCGTCGCGGACCATAGCAATCAGCCCCAGCATTTT. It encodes CSVADHSNQPQHF. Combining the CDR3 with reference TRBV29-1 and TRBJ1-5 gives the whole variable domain SAVISQKPSRDICQRGTSLTIQCQVDSQVTMMFWYRQQPGQSLTLIATANQGSEATYESGFVIDKFPISRPNLTFSTLTVSNMSPEDSSIYLCSVADHSNQPQHFGDGTRLSIL.

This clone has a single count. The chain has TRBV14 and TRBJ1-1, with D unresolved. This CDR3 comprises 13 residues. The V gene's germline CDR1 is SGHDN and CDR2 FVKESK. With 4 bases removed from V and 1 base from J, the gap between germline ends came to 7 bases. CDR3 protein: CASSLSWNTEAFF. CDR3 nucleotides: TGTGCCAGCAGCCTCAGCTGGAACACTGAAGCTTTCTTT.

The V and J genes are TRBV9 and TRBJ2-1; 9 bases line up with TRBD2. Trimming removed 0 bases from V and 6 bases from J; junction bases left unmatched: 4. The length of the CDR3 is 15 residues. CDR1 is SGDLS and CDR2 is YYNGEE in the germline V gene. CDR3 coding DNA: TGTGCCAGCAGCGTAGGTCTAGCGGGACTCAATGAGCAGTTCTTC. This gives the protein CASSVGLAGLNEQFF.

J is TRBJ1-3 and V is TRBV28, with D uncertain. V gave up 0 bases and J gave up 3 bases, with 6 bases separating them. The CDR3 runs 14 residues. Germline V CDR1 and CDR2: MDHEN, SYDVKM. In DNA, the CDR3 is TGTGCCAGCAGTTTATGGAGGGATGGAAACACCATATATTTT. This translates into CASSLWRDGNTIYF.

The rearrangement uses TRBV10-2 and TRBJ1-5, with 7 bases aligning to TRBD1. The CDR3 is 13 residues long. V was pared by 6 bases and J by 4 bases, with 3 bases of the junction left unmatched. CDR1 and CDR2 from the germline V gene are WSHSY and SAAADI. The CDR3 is CASRQGGNQPQHF. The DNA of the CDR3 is TGCGCCAGCAGGCAGGGGGGGAATCAGCCCCAGCATTTT.

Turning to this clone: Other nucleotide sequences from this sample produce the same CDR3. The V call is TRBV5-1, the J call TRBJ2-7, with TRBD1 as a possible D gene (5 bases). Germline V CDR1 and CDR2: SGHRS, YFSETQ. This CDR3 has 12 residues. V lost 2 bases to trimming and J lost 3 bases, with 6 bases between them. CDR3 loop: CASSFDSYEQYF. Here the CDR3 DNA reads TGCGCCAGCAGCTTTGACAGCTACGAGCAGTACTTC.

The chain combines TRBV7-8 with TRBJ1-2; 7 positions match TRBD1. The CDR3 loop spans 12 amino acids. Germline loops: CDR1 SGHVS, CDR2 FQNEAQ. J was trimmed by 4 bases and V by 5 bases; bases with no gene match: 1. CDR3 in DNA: TGTGCCAGCAGCCGGGACAGCTATGGCTACACCTTC. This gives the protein CASSRDSYGYTF.

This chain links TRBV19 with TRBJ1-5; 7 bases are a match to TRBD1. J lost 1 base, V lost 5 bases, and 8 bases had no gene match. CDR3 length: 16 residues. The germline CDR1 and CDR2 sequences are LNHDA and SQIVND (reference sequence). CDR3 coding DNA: TGTGCCAGTAGTTCGACAACAGGGGTCAGCAATCAGCCCCAGCATTTT. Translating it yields CASSSTTGVSNQPQHF.

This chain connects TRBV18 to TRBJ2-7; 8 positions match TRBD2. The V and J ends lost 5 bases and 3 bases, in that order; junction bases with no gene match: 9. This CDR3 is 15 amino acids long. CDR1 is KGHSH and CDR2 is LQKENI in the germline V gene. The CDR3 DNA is TGTGCCAGCTCATACTCTAGCAGCGGGAGCTACGAGCAGTACTTC. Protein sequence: CASSYSSSGSYEQYF.

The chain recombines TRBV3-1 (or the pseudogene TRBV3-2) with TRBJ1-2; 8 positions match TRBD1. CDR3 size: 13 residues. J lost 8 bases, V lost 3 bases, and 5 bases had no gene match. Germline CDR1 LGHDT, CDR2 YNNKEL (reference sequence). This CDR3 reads CASSHQGAQGYTF. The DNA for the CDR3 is TGTGCCAGCAGCCACCAGGGGGCGCAAGGCTACACCTTC.

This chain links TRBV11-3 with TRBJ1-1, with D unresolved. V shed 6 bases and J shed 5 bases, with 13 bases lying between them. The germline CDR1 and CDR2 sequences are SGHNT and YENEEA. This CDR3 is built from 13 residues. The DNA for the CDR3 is TGTGCCAGCAGTGGACCAGTTGAAACTGAAGCTTTCTTT. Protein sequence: CASSGPVETEAFF.

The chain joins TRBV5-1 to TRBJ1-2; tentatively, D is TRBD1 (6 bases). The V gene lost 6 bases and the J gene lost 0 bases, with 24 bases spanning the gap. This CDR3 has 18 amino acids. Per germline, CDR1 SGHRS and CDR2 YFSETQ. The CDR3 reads CASTLRYSGTQANYGYTF. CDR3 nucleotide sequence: TGCGCCAGCACCCTCCGTTATAGTGGGACACAAGCTAACTATGGCTACACCTTC. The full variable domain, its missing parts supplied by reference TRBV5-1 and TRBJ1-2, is KAGVTQTPRYLIKTRGQQVTLSCSPISGHRSVSWYQQTPGQGLQFLFEYFSETQRNKGNFPGRFSGRQFSNSRSEMNVSTLELGDSALYLCASTLRYSGTQANYGYTFGSGTRLTVV.

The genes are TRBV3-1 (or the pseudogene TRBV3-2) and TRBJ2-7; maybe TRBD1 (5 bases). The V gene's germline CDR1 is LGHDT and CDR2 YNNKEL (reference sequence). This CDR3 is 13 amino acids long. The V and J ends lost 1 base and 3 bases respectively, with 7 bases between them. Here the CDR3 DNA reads TGTGCCAGCAGCCAAGGGCAGGGCTACGAGCAGTACTTC. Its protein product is CASSQGQGYEQYF.

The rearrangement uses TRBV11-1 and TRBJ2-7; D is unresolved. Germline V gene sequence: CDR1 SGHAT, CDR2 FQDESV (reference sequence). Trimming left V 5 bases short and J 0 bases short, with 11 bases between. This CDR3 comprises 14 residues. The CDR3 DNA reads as TGTGCCAGCAGCGTCGGATATTCCTCCTACGAGCAGTACTTC. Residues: CASSVGYSSYEQYF.